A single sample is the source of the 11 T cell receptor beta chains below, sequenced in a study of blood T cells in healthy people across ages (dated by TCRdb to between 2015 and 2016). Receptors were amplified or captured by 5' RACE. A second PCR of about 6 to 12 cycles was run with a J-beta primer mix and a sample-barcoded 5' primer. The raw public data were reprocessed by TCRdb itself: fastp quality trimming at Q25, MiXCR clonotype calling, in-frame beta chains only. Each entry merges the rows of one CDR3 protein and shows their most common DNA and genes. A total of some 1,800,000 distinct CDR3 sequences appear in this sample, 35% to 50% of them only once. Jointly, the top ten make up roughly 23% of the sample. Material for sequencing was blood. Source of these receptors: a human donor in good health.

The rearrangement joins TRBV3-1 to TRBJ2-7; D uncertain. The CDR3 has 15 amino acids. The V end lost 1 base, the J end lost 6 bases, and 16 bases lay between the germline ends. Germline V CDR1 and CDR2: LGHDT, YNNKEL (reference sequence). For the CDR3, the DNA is TGTGCCAGCAGCCAAGGGGCTACCTCGATGTTCGAGCAGTACTTC. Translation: CASSQGATSMFEQYF.

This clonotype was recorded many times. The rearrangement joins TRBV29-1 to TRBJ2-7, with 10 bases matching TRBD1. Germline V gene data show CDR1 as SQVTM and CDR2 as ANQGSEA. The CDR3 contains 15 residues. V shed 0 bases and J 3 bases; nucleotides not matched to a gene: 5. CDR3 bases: TGCAGCGTTGAAGATCTAGGGGACAGGGGCTACGAGCAGTACTTC. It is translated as CSVEDLGDRGYEQYF.

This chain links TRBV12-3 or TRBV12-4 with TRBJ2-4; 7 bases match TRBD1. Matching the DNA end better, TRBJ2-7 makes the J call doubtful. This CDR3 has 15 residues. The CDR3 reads CASSFLGQEHYEQYF. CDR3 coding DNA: TGTGCCAGCAGTTTCCTCGGACAGGAACACTACGAGCAGTACTTC.

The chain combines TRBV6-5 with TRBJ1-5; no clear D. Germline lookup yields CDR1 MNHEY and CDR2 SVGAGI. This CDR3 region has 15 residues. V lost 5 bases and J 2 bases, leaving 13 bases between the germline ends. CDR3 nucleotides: TGTGCCAGCAGTCATCATGGGTACGGCAATCAGCCCCAGCATTTT. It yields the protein CASSHHGYGNQPQHF.

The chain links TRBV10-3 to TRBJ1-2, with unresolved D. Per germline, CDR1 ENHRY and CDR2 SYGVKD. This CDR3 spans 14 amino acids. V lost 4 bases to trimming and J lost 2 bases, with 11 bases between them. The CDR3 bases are TGTGCCATCAGTGTGGAGGGAGGGAACTATGGCTACACCTTC. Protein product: CAISVEGGNYGYTF.

This CDR3 is CASSLLARGNSPLHF. The CDR3 DNA reads as TGTGCCAGCAGCTTATTGGCCAGGGGGAATTCACCCCTCCACTTT. V gene TRBV7-3 combines with J gene TRBJ1-6, with 7 bases aligning to TRBD1. Trimming cost V 2 bases and J 7 bases; bases outside gene matches: 5. Germline loops: CDR1 SGHTA, CDR2 FQGTGA. The CDR3 length is 15 residues.

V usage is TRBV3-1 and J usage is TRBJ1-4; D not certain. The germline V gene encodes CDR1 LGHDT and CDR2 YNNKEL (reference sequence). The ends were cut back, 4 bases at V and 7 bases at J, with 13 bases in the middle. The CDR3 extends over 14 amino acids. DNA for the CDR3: TGTGCCAGCAGCCTGAACTCCCGAGGTGAAAAACTGTTTTTT. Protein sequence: CASSLNSRGEKLFF.

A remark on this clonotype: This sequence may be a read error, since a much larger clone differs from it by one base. The CDR3 protein is CVSSQVGHNEQYF. As DNA, the CDR3 is TGCGTCAGCAGCCAAGTGGGGCACAACGAGCAGTACTTC. The genes are TRBV4-1 and TRBJ2-5; D possibly corresponds to TRBD1 (5 bases). The end of the DNA aligns better with TRBJ2-7, so the J call may be wrong. The CDR3 runs to 13 residues. CDR1 and CDR2 (germline): MGHRA, YSYEKL.

The CDR3 is CASSALGASSSYNEQFF. In DNA, the CDR3 is TGCGCCAGCAGCGCTCTAGGGGCCTCGAGCTCCTACAATGAGCAGTTCTTC. The V call is TRBV5-1, the J call TRBJ2-1; tentative D call: TRBD1 (5 bases). From germline, CDR1 is SGHRS and CDR2 YFSETQ. Between the trimmed V and J ends, which lost 4 bases and 0 bases, there was a span of 17 bases. This CDR3 comprises 17 residues.

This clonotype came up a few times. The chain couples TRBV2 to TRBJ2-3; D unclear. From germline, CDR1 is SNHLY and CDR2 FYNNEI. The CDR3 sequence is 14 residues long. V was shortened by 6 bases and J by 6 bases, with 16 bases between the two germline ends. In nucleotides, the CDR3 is TGTGCCAGCAGCGCCCAATCAAACGTCGATACGCAGTATTTT. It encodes CASSAQSNVDTQYF.

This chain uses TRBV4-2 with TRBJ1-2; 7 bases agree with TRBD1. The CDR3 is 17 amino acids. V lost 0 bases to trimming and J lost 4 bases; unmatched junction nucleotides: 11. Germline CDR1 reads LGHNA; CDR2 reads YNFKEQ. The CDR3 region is CASSQDAGTVQTYGYTF. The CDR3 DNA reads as TGTGCCAGCAGCCAAGACGCAGGGACAGTCCAAACCTATGGCTACACCTTC.